This TCR beta chain was captured in a study of T-cell memory formation after mild COVID-19. A remark on this clonotype: Its target is unknown.

CDR3 length: 15 amino acids. V dropped 3 bases and J dropped 4; count of bases not matched to a gene: 9. The germline CDR1 and CDR2 sequences are MNHEY and SMNVEV (reference sequence). TCRdb re-derived calls from the 5' RACE reads in MiXCR, one entry per CDR3 protein. This sample carries about 270,000 distinct CDR3 sequences, roughly 16% of them seen once, and the ten largest clones take roughly 24%. Study-level points and caveats: Among CD4+ contracting clones, most were CM and EM, and CD8+ ones EMRA. Prior to infection, memory already included some responding clones, suggesting cross-reactive memory joined. Contracting clones from day 15 to 85 had balanced CD4/CD8; later expanders favoured CD4+.

This receptor was identified in a man between 18 and 35 years old who had mild COVID-19 (a few samples of this study predate the infection). Cell type and time point are not known. Specimen: PBMCs or a T cell subset sorted from them (not recorded which). The J gene is TRBJ2-7, the V gene TRBV27; 7 bases fit TRBD1. The DNA of the CDR3 is TGTGCCAGCAGTTTTGTGGCAGGGGGTGGGTACGAGCAGTACTTC. Translated: CASSFVAGGGYEQYF.